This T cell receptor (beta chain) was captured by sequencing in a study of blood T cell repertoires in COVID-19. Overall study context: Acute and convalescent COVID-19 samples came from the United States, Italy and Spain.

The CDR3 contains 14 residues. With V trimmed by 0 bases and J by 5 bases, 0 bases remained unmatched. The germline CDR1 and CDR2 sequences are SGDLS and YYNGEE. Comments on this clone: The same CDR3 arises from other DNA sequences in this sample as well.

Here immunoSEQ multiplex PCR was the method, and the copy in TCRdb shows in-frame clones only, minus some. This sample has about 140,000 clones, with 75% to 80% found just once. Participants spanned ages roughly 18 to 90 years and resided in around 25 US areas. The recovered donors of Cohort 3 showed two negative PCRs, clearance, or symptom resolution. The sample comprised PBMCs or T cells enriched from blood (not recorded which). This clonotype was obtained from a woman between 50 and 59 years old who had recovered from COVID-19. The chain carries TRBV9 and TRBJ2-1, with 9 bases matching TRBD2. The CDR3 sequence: CASSVASGNNEQFF. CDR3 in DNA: TGTGCCAGCAGCGTAGCTAGCGGGAACAATGAGCAGTTCTTC.